This TCR beta chain originates from a study of cytomegalovirus exposure and HLA in healthy donors. Study-level information: Counted in an early data release were some 81 million unique TCRs from HLA-typed donors. Among 398 genotyped donors, around 80% fell in the Caucasian-associated ancestry cluster.

About this clone: Antigen specificity is unknown.

The CDR3 has 15 amino acids. Germline V gene lookup returns CDR1 SGHRS and CDR2 YFSETQ. The V end lost 0 bases, the J end lost 9 bases, and 13 bases lay between the germline ends. The PCR had 60 Vbeta and 13 Jbeta primers. Some clones are missing from TCRdb's copy, which holds only in-frame ones; the method was immunoSEQ multiplex PCR. The sample carries 150,000 to 200,000 clones, roughly 75% recorded once. Whole-study findings and limits: Solely CMV serostatus was available to characterize immune exposure. Reportedly, fewer N-insertions than the approximately 600-donor mean appeared in an Asian-associated ancestry cluster in a later analysis.

The sample was PBMCs. The chain joins TRBV5-1 to TRBJ1-6, with D possibly being TRBD1 (6 bases). The sequence was collected from a man in his late teens or twenties in good health and CMV-seropositive. In DNA form, the CDR3 reads TGCGCCAGCAGCTTGGAGGACAGTACGATTTCACCCCTCCACTTT. Translation: CASSLEDSTISPLHF.